This T cell receptor beta chain was captured in a study of T cell responses to AZD1222 COVID-19 vaccine. A remark on this clone: The antigen is unknown.

The data were produced by immunoSEQ multiplex PCR, yet TCRdb's version contains in-frame clones alone and is incomplete. The repertoire holds 120,000 to 150,000 clones, roughly 90% seen once, with 5.4% in the top ten. Regarding the study as a whole: Baseline seropositivity occurred in only a handful of AZD1222 recipients. Vaccine-related CD4 TCRs covered spike, predominating at 160-218 and 743-854. Clonal diversity was possibly underestimated; the donors were predominantly white British and more often female. Spike-specific TCR breadth and depth were elevated following two AZD1222 doses.

This CDR3 has 15 amino acids. CDR1 is SGHRS, CDR2 YFSETQ, per germline. Trimming removed 0 bases at V and 5 bases at J, with 14 bases between. The J gene is TRBJ1-2, the V gene TRBV5-1, with D tentatively TRBD1 (6 bases). The source was peripheral blood, collected 28 days after the second dose of the MenACWY control vaccine. The sequence came from an adult who received the MenACWY meningococcal vaccine as a control. The CDR3 here is CASSLDQGQGYGYTF. The CDR3 DNA reads TGCGCCAGCAGCTTGGATCAGGGGCAGGGATATGGCTACACCTTC.